This T cell receptor (beta chain) originates from a study of shared clonotypes between healthy human individuals. Generated by immunoSEQ multiplex PCR, the TCRdb table keeps only in-frame clones and is missing some. The profile shows 2.5 million or so clones, approximately 90% of them singletons. This clone was recorded once. The same CDR3 can be traced to other DNA sequences in this sample. The germline V gene has CDR1 LNHDA and CDR2 SQIVND (reference sequence). V was clipped by 1 base and J by 4 bases, with 6 bases between them. The CDR3 consists of 13 residues. The TCR comes from a man younger than 30 in good health. Sequences were obtained from naive CD4+ T cells sorted from blood. The subset here: CD45RA+ positively selected. This chain joins TRBV19 and TRBJ2-3; D gene ambiguous. The CDR3 nucleotides are TGTGCCAGTAGTATAGGCGTGGCAGATACGCAGTATTTT. It encodes CASSIGVADTQYF.